A selection of T cell receptor beta chains follows, all from one sample in a study of shared clonotypes between healthy human individuals. The data were produced by immunoSEQ multiplex PCR, yet TCRdb's version contains in-frame clones alone and is incomplete. The sample carries about 2.3 million clones, 93% recorded once. The sequenced material came from naive CD4+ T cells from PBMCs. All receptors derive from a man in his late teens or twenties in good health. Some clones in this sample may be carry-over from other donors' samples. Both conserved end residues are trimmed from each CDR3. A D gene is named only where the DNA matches it firmly.

J gene	V gene	D gene	CDR3 protein
TRBJ2-1	TRBV11-2	NA	ASSLVGGAHGGDEQF
TRBJ1-5	TRBV19	TRBD1	ATKGQGASAQH
TRBJ2-2	TRBV7-9	NA	ASSPSGGTGELF
TRBJ2-7	TRBV7-9	NA	ASSFPAFSSNYEQY
TRBJ2-7	TRBV11-2	TRBD1	ASSLSTGGSEQY
TRBJ2-7	TRBV5-1	TRBD2	ASSLVTSGTYEQY
TRBJ2-7	TRBV10-1	TRBD1	ASSGTGTGEVEQY
TRBJ1-2	TRBV4-1	NA	ASSQPTGSVYGYT
TRBJ2-3	TRBV5-1	NA	ASSLKQDTDTQY
TRBJ2-3	TRBV7-3	TRBD2	ASSLGRGSTDTQY
TRBJ1-5	TRBV29-1	NA	SVASTTVGPQH
TRBJ1-1	TRBV5-1	TRBD1	ASSLVNRGPYTEAF
TRBJ2-7	TRBV29-1	NA	SRKRGASYEQY
TRBJ2-7	TRBV11-1	NA	ASSLDWTERYEQY
TRBJ2-5	TRBV18	NA	ASSPKGSYQETQY
TRBJ2-3	TRBV9	TRBD2	ASSVSGSRADTQY
TRBJ2-2	TRBV7-9	TRBD2	ASSSGTSPGELF
TRBJ1-4	TRBV5-1	NA	ASSLRGTEKLF
TRBJ2-3	TRBV2	NA	ASGAGGTDTQY
TRBJ1-2	TRBV28	TRBD1	ASSLQGALSYGYT
TRBJ2-1	TRBV6-5	NA	ASSPGSLTNYEQF
TRBJ1-1	TRBV5-1	NA	ASSLGASNTEAF
TRBJ2-7	TRBV5-6	NA	ASSLVGDRSSYEQY
TRBJ1-2	TRBV5-1	TRBD1	ASSGDRGSFYGYT
TRBJ1-2	TRBV28	NA	ASSPPSTSRAYYGYT
TRBJ1-4	TRBV7-3	TRBD1	ASSLTGTNEKLF
TRBJ2-7	TRBV4-3	TRBD2	ASSPRETSGTHEQY
TRBJ2-1	TRBV15	TRBD1	ATSRGPPGQGKNEQF
TRBJ1-1	TRBV13	NA	ASSLLRAPVAEAF
TRBJ2-7	TRBV10-3	NA	AISETENYEQY
TRBJ2-5	TRBV10-2	NA	ASRAKTQY
TRBJ2-5	TRBV5-1	NA	ASSLMGAQETQY
TRBJ2-5	TRBV28	TRBD2	ASSSNPFSGSSKTQY
TRBJ2-3	TRBV5-1	NA	ASSLVGASDTQY
TRBJ1-5	TRBV6-1	NA	ASSEAGTGRIYSNQPQH
TRBJ2-7	TRBV28	NA	ASRSVGSKTYEQY
TRBJ2-5	TRBV5-1	NA	ASSFDLRGNQETQY
TRBJ1-2	TRBV7-3	TRBD1	ASSAGQGSGYT
TRBJ2-3	TRBV2	TRBD2	ASRDRGGTDTQY
TRBJ2-7	TRBV7-6	TRBD2	ASSPRTSGRTEQY
TRBJ1-2	TRBV7-2	TRBD1	ASSSDPQGARGYT
TRBJ2-7	TRBV19	TRBD2	ASASGSAYEQY